Listed below are T cell receptor beta chains from one sample, sequenced in a study of cytotoxic CD8 clonotypes in ibrutinib-treated CLL. TCRdb's table, derived via immunoSEQ multiplex PCR, lists solely in-frame clones and lacks some. The sample has 330,000 or so clones, 67% seen once; the top ten hold under 8%. The sample here was PBMCs, taken after 36 months of ibrutinib treatment. These receptors were obtained from a human donor with chronic lymphocytic leukemia. Both conserved end residues are part of each CDR3. D genes are given only for firm matches. Only some rows state a clone size, as once, few, many or a class for expanded clones.

CDR3: CASSLFPGGDTQYF
DNA: TGTGCCAGCAGTTTATTCCCGGGGGGAGATACGCAGTATTTT
size: NA
V: TRBV27
D: TRBD2
J: TRBJ2-3

CDR3: CASRPRDYLGEQYF
DNA: TGTGCCAGCAGACCTCGGGACTACCTGGGCGAGCAGTACTTC
size: NA
V: TRBV28
D: TRBD2
J: TRBJ2-7

CDR3: CSARDDSGYTF
DNA: TGCAGTGCTAGAGACGACAGTGGCTACACCTTC
size: NA
V: TRBV20-1
D: NA
J: TRBJ1-2

CDR3: CASSETPGELFF
DNA: TGCGCCAGCAGTGAGACCCCCGGGGAGCTGTTTTTT
size: NA
V: TRBV10-1
D: NA
J: TRBJ2-2

CDR3: CASSGSRGADTQYF
DNA: TGCGCCAGCAGCGGGAGCAGGGGGGCAGATACGCAGTATTTT
size: few
V: TRBV10-1
D: NA
J: TRBJ2-3

CDR3: CASLSKGETQYF
DNA: TGTGCCAGCCTCTCCAAGGGAGAGACCCAGTACTTC
size: few
V: TRBV6-5
D: NA
J: TRBJ2-5

CDR3: CATHEGGANEKLFF
DNA: TGTGCCACCCACGAGGGGGGGGCTAATGAAAAACTGTTTTTT
size: few
V: TRBV15
D: NA
J: TRBJ1-4

CDR3: CASSYDLSYNEQFF
DNA: TGTGCCAGCAGCTACGATCTCTCCTACAATGAGCAGTTCTTC
size: NA
V: TRBV11-2
D: NA
J: TRBJ2-1

CDR3: CSVLGHLATSQETQYF
DNA: TGCAGCGTTCTGGGGCATCTAGCAACTTCCCAAGAGACCCAGTACTTC
size: NA
V: TRBV29-1
D: NA
J: TRBJ2-5

CDR3: CASSPGEYGYTF
DNA: TGTGCCAGTAGTCCGGGGGAGTATGGCTACACCTTC
size: NA
V: TRBV19
D: NA
J: TRBJ1-2

CDR3: CASSRKTVMNTEAFF
DNA: TGTGCCAGCAGTCGCAAGACAGTCATGAACACTGAAGCTTTCTTT
size: NA
V: TRBV27
D: NA
J: TRBJ1-1

CDR3: CASSFHGGEAFF
DNA: TGTGCCAGCAGTTTCCACGGGGGTGAAGCTTTCTTT
size: NA
V: TRBV27
D: NA
J: TRBJ1-1

CDR3: CASSSDGGRGDTQYF
DNA: TGCGCCAGCAGCTCAGATGGGGGGCGGGGAGATACGCAGTATTTT
size: NA
V: TRBV5-1
D: NA
J: TRBJ2-3

CDR3: CAQVDLAGFRETQYF
DNA: TGTGCCCAGGTTGATCTAGCGGGGTTTAGAGAGACCCAGTACTTC
size: NA
V: TRBV30
D: TRBD2
J: TRBJ2-5

CDR3: CASSEGENTEAFF
DNA: TGTGCCAGCAGCGAAGGCGAGAACACTGAAGCTTTCTTT
size: NA
V: TRBV2
D: NA
J: TRBJ1-1

CDR3: CASSGISQSYEQYF
DNA: TGTGCCAGCAGTGGGATCTCACAATCCTACGAGCAGTACTTC
size: NA
V: TRBV2
D: NA
J: TRBJ2-7

CDR3: CASSLAQGTNTEAFF
DNA: TGTGCCAGCAGCTTAGCGCAGGGGACGAACACTGAAGCTTTCTTT
size: NA
V: TRBV7-2
D: NA
J: TRBJ1-1

CDR3: CASSATYEQYF
DNA: TGTGCCAGCAGCGCCACCTACGAGCAGTACTTC
size: few
V: TRBV5-6
D: NA
J: TRBJ2-7

CDR3: CASRAGAAGDEQFF
DNA: TGTGCCAGCAGGGCGGGAGCGGCGGGCGATGAGCAGTTCTTC
size: NA
V: TRBV7-9
D: TRBD2
J: TRBJ2-1

CDR3: CASSEQGTSLYF
DNA: TGTGCCAGCAGTGAACAAGGGACTAGCCTGTACTTC
size: NA
V: TRBV28
D: TRBD2
J: TRBJ2-7

CDR3: CASSEGALQETQYF
DNA: TGCGCCAGCAGTGAAGGGGCTCTCCAAGAGACCCAGTACTTC
size: NA
V: TRBV10-2
D: NA
J: TRBJ2-5

CDR3: CASSHDRGTEAFF
DNA: TGTGCCAGTAGTCACGACAGAGGGACTGAAGCTTTCTTT
size: few
V: TRBV19
D: NA
J: TRBJ1-1

CDR3: CASSDLGVSNQPQHF
DNA: TGTGCCAGCAGTGATCTTGGGGTGAGCAATCAGCCCCAGCATTTT
size: NA
V: TRBV2
D: NA
J: TRBJ1-5

CDR3: CASSEFGLARAGETQYF
DNA: TGTGCCAGCAGTGAATTCGGACTAGCACGAGCGGGTGAGACCCAGTACTTC
size: NA
V: TRBV6-1
D: TRBD2
J: TRBJ2-5

CDR3: CASSQDGPAYTGQQFF
DNA: TGCGCCAGCAGCCAAGATGGCCCCGCGTATACAGGGCAGCAGTTCTTC
size: NA
V: TRBV4-3
D: NA
J: TRBJ2-1

CDR3: CASSQDMLLAGGRETQYF
DNA: TGTGCCAGCAGCCAAGATATGTTACTAGCGGGGGGTCGAGAGACCCAGTACTTC
size: once
V: TRBV14
D: TRBD2
J: TRBJ2-5

CDR3: CASSDQGAWSYGYTF
DNA: TGTGCCAGCAGTGACCAGGGGGCGTGGAGCTATGGCTACACCTTC
size: NA
V: TRBV6-1
D: TRBD1
J: TRBJ1-2

CDR3: CASSIGLVVRKTVARKTSYGYTF
DNA: TGTGCCAGTAGTATAGGGCTCGTTGTAAGAAAGACGGTCGCGAGAAAGACTAGCTATGGCTACACCTTC
size: NA
V: TRBV19
D: NA
J: TRBJ1-2

CDR3: CASSARLRLHGYTF
DNA: TGTGCCAGCAGCGCTCGCCTCCGGTTACATGGCTACACCTTC
size: few
V: TRBV9
D: NA
J: TRBJ1-2

CDR3: CASSLAFRAEAFF
DNA: TGTGCCAGCAGCTTGGCGTTTAGGGCTGAAGCTTTCTTT
size: NA
V: TRBV5-6
D: NA
J: TRBJ1-1

CDR3: CASSYYGQGLAMNTEAFF
DNA: TGCGCCAGCAGCTATTACGGACAGGGATTGGCCATGAACACTGAAGCTTTCTTT
size: NA
V: TRBV5-1
D: TRBD1
J: TRBJ1-1

CDR3: CASSLGAGASDTQYF
DNA: TGTGCCAGCAGTTTAGGCGCGGGGGCTTCAGATACGCAGTATTTT
size: few
V: TRBV27
D: NA
J: TRBJ2-3

CDR3: CASSVGDGNTDTQYF
DNA: TGTGCCAGCAGCGTAGGGGATGGTAACACAGATACGCAGTATTTT
size: NA
V: TRBV9
D: NA
J: TRBJ2-3

CDR3: CASSPTGNQPQHF
DNA: TGTGCCAGCTCACCGACAGGGAATCAGCCCCAGCATTTT
size: NA
V: TRBV18
D: TRBD1
J: TRBJ1-5

CDR3: CASSIFAGKGNQPQHF
DNA: TGTGCCAGTAGTATATTCGCAGGGAAGGGCAATCAGCCCCAGCATTTT
size: NA
V: TRBV19
D: NA
J: TRBJ1-5

CDR3: CASSQIWAGGVAADTQYF
DNA: TGTGCCAGCAGCCAAATCTGGGCGGGAGGAGTTGCGGCAGATACGCAGTATTTT
size: NA
V: TRBV14
D: TRBD2
J: TRBJ2-3

CDR3: CASSLRGTPYEQYF
DNA: TGCGCCAGCAGCTTAAGGGGAACTCCCTACGAGCAGTACTTC
size: NA
V: TRBV5-1
D: NA
J: TRBJ2-7

CDR3: CASSLRTGTFSGANVLTF
DNA: TGTGCCAGCAGCTTGAGGACAGGGACGTTCTCTGGGGCCAACGTCCTGACTTTC
size: NA
V: TRBV5-6
D: TRBD1
J: TRBJ2-6

CDR3: CASSLRTAFYGYTF
DNA: TGCGCCAGCAGCTTGAGGACAGCGTTCTATGGCTACACCTTC
size: few
V: TRBV5-1
D: NA
J: TRBJ1-2

CDR3: CASSPGGQNYGYTF
DNA: TGTGCCAGCAGCCCAGGGGGCCAAAACTATGGCTACACCTTC
size: once
V: TRBV7-9
D: TRBD1
J: TRBJ1-2

CDR3: CASSLAQGFAYGYTF
DNA: TGTGCCAGCAGCTTAGCCCAGGGGTTTGCCTATGGCTACACCTTC
size: NA
V: TRBV7-9
D: NA
J: TRBJ1-2

CDR3: CAISATQTGGARVYNEQFF
DNA: TGTGCCATCAGTGCCACCCAGACAGGGGGCGCAAGGGTCTACAATGAGCAGTTCTTC
size: NA
V: TRBV10-3
D: TRBD1
J: TRBJ2-1